Only a few counts were recorded for the clone carrying this T cell receptor (beta chain). Its specificity is not known. V lost 0 bases and J 0 bases, leaving 14 bases between the germline ends. CDR3 length equals 18 residues. The germline V gene encodes CDR1 SGHDN and CDR2 FVKESK. This sample was taken from a study of T cells after yellow fever vaccination. Study observations and caveats: Most primary-vaccination clones reappeared after the booster (about 97% CD4, about 88% CD8).

Using its own MiXCR run on the 5' RACE reads, TCRdb lists one record per CDR3 protein. The sample has around 550,000 distinct CDR3 sequences; about 19% are singletons. The chain joins TRBV14 to TRBJ2-2, with a tentative D call TRBD1 (6 bases). This TCR was sampled from a man younger than 40 who received the YFV17D yellow fever vaccine. The sequencing used PBMCs, collected 15 days after the yellow fever booster vaccination. Here the CDR3 reads CASSQDQYRTANTGELFF. Written as DNA, the CDR3 is TGTGCCAGCAGCCAAGATCAATACAGGACAGCGAACACCGGGGAGCTGTTTTTT.